These 6 T cell receptor beta chains were sequenced from one sample in a study of blood T cell repertoires in COVID-19 (dated by TCRdb to the early 2020s). The library was prepared using the immunoSEQ multiplex PCR assay. As stored in TCRdb, this immuneACCESS dataset retains in-frame rearrangements with V and J assigned. A fraction of the clones does not appear; measured against another copy, unresolved V genes explain less than half of the discrepancy, and the remainder lacks a known reason. This sample has a few hundred thousand clones in its table, and approximately 87% of those were observed once. Together, the top ten hold 10% of the sample. The sequenced material came from PBMCs or T cells enriched from blood (not recorded which). Every receptor here comes from a woman aged 50 to 60 who had recovered from COVID-19.

The rearrangement uses TRBV3-1 (or the pseudogene TRBV3-2) and TRBJ2-2; maybe TRBD2 (5 bases). Germline assignment: CDR1 LGHDT and CDR2 YNNKEL (reference sequence). Between the trimmed V and J ends, which lost 3 bases and 2 bases, there was a span of 22 bases. The CDR3 has 19 amino acids. The CDR3 DNA reads TGTGCCAGCAGCCATCCGGTATGGGCGGGCGGAACAAACACCGGGGAGCTGTTTTTT. Protein sequence: CASSHPVWAGGTNTGELFF.

J is TRBJ2-2 and V is TRBV7-2; the D is unclear. The CDR3 length is 12 residues. CDR1 is SGHTA, CDR2 FQGNSA, per germline. The V end lost 5 bases, the J end lost 8 bases, and 9 bases lay between the germline ends. The CDR3 is CASSLTWGELFF. The CDR3 DNA sequence: TGTGCCAGCAGCCTGACATGGGGGGAGCTGTTTTTT.

V gene TRBV7-2 combines with J gene TRBJ2-1; tentatively, D is TRBD1 (5 bases). The CDR3 sequence is 12 residues long. The V end was cut by 5 bases, the J end by 7 bases, with 9 bases between. Germline values: CDR1 SGHTA, CDR2 FQGNSA. CDR3 loop: CASSQDSNEQFF. The CDR3 nucleotides read TGTGCCAGCAGCCAAGACAGTAATGAGCAGTTCTTC.

The CDR3 DNA reads as TGTGCCAGCAGCCGCCCGGGTCAAGGCTACACCTTC. It specifies CASSRPGQGYTF. The chain has TRBV7-2 and TRBJ1-2; no clear D. The germline V and J ends were trimmed by 5 bases and 8 bases, with 12 bases remaining between them. CDR1 SGHTA and CDR2 FQGNSA come from the germline V gene. The CDR3 extends over 12 amino acids.

J is TRBJ1-2 and V is TRBV28; D may be TRBD1 (6 bases). CDR1 and CDR2 from the germline V gene are MDHEN and SYDVKM. V was shortened by 5 bases and J by 7 bases, with 14 bases between the two germline ends. This CDR3 is 13 amino acids long. This chain's CDR3 is CASSPTGTRGYTF. CDR3 coding DNA: TGTGCCAGCAGTCCGACCGGGACACGTGGCTACACCTTC.

The chain links TRBV7-9 to TRBJ2-7; 11 bases map to TRBD1. Germline V gene sequence: CDR1 SEHNR, CDR2 FQNEAQ (reference sequence). The CDR3 runs to 14 residues. Trimming took 5 bases from V and 5 from J; bases not matched to a gene: 5. The CDR3 DNA follows: TGTGCCAGCAGCAAGGACAGGGGGCTTAACGAGCAGTACTTC. Translated: CASSKDRGLNEQYF.